This T cell receptor beta chain emerged from a study of CD8+CD57+ T cells in acquired aplastic anemia. All patients picked for sequencing had shown, by flow cytometry, an expansion of CD8+CD57+ cells. The CDR3 loop spans 17 amino acids. J was trimmed by 0 bases and V by 1 base; bases with no gene match: 6. Germline CDR1 and CDR2: DFQATT and SNEGSKA (reference sequence). This clonotype occurred many times. Genomic DNA served as template for TCR beta VDJ and CDR3 profiling. Each CDR3 protein gets one entry after TCRdb re-called the reads with MiXCR. Of a few hundred thousand distinct CDR3 sequences in the sample, less than 60% were seen once.

The rearrangement uses TRBV20-1 and TRBJ2-7; 13 nucleotides agree with TRBD2. What was sequenced was sorted CD4+, CD8+, or CD8+CD57+ T cells (not recorded which) from PBMCs. The TCR was taken from a human donor with aplastic anemia. The CDR3 DNA follows: TGCAGTGCTAGAGCTACGGGACTAGCGGGGTTCTCCTACGAGCAGTACTTC. Translated: CSARATGLAGFSYEQYF.